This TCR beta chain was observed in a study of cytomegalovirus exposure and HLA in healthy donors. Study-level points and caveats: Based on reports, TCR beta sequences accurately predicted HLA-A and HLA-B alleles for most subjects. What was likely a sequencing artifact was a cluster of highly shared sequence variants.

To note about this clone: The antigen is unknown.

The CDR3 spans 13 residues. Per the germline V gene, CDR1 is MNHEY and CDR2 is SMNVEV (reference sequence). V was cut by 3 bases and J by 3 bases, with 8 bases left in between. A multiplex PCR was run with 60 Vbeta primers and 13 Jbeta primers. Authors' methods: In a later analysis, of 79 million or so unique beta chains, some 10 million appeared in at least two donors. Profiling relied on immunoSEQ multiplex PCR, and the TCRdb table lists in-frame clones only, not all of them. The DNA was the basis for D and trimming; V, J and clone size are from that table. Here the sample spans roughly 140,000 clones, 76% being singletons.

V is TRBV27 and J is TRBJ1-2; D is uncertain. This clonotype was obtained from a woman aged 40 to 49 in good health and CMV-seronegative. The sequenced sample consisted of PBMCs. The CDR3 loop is CASSLREDYGYTF. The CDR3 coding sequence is TGTGCCAGCAGTTTGAGGGAGGACTATGGCTACACCTTC.